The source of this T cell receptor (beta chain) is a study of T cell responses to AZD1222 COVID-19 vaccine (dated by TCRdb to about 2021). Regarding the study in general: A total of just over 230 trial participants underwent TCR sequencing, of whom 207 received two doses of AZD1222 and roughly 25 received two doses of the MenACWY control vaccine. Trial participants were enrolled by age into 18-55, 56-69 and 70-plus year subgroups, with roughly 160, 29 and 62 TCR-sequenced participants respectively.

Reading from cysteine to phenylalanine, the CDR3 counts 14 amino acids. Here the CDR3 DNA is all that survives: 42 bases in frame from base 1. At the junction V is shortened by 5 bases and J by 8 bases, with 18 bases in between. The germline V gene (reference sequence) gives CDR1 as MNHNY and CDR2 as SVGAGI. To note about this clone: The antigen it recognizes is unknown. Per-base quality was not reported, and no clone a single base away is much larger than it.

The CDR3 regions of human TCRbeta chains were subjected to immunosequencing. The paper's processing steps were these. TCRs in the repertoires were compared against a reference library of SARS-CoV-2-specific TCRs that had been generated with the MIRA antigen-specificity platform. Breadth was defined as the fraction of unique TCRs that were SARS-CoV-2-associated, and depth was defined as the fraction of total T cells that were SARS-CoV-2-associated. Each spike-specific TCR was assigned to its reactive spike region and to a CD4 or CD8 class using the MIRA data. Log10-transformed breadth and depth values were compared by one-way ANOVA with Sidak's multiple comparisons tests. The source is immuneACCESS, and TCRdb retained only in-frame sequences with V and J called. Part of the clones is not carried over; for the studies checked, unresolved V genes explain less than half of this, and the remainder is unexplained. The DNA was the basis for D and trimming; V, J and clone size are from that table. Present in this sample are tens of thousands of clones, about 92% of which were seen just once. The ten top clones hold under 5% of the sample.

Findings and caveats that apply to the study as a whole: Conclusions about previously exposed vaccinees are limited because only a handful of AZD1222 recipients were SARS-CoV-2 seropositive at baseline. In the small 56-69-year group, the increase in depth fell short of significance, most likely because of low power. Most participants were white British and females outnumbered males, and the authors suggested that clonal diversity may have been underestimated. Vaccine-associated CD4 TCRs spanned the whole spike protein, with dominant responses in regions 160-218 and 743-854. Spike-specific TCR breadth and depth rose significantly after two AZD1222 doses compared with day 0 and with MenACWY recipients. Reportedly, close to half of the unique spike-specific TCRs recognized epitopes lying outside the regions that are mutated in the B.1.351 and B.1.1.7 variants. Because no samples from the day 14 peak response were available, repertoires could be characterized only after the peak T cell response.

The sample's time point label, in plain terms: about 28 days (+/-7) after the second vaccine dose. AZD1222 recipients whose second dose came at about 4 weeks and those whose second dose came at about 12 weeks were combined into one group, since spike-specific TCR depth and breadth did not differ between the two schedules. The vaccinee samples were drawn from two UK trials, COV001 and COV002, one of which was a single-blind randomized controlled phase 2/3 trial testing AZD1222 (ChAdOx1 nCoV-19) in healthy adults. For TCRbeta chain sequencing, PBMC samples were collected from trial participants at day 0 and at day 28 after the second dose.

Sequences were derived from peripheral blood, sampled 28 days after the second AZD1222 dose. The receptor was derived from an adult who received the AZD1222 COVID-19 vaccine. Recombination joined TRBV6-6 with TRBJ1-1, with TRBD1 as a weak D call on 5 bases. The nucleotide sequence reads TGTGCCAGCAGTACGACAGTAGGGTCGAGAGAAGCTTTCTTT. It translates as CASSTTVGSREAFF.